This T cell receptor beta chain was retrieved from a study of blood T cell repertoires in COVID-19. Across the whole study: The United States, Italy and Spain supplied acute and convalescent COVID-19 samples. Nucleic acid was either cDNA or gDNA, and it came from T cells, B-cell-depleted T cells, or PBMCs.

Methods used by the authors: Estimated nucleated cell counts came from reference gene primer amplification. Produced via immunoSEQ multiplex PCR; TCRdb's table is partial and in-frame only. The D gene and trimming were derived from the DNA, and the V and J assignments and clone size from that table. The table shows tens of thousands of clones, with around 91% occurring only once. The CDR3 is made up of 15 amino acids. Trimming shortened V by 4 bases and J by 5 bases, and 14 bases separated the two germline ends. Germline-derived CDR1 and CDR2 are KGHDR and SFDVKD. This chain uses TRBV24-1 with TRBJ1-5; a possible D gene is TRBD1 (6 bases). The sequencing sample was made of peripheral blood. The clonotype was recovered from a woman aged 80 or over with active or convalescent COVID-19. The CDR3 loop is CATSDATGPYQPQHF. Here the CDR3 DNA reads TGTGCCACCAGTGACGCTACAGGGCCCTATCAGCCCCAGCATTTT.